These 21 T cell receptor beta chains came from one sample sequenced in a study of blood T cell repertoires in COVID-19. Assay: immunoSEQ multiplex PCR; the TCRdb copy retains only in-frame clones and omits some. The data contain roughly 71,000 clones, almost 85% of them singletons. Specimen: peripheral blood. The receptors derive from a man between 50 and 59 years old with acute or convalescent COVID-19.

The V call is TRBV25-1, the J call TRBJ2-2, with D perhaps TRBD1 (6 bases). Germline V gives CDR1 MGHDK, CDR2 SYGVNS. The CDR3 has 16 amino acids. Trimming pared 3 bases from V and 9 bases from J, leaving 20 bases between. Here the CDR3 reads CASSDQSGTPGRELFF. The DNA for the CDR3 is TGTGCCAGCAGTGACCAGTCCGGGACACCCGGCAGGGAGCTGTTTTTT.

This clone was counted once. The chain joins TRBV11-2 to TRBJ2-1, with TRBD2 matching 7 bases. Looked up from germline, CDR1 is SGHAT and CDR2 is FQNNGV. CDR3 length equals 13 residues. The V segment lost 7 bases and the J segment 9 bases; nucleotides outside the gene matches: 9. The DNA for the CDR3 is TGTGCCAGCATTAAGTTTTCGGGGGGTGAGCAGTTCTTC. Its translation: CASIKFSGGEQFF.

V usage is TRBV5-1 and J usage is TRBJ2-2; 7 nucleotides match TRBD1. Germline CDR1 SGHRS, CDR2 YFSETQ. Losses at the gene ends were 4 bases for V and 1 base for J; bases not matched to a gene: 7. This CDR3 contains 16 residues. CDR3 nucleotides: TGCGCCAGCAGCAGAGGGACAGTCGGGAACACCGGGGAGCTGTTTTTT. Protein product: CASSRGTVGNTGELFF. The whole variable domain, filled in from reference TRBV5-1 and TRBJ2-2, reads KAGVTQTPRYLIKTRGQQVTLSCSPISGHRSVSWYQQTPGQGLQFLFEYFSETQRNKGNFPGRFSGRQFSNSRSEMNVSTLELGDSALYLCASSRGTVGNTGELFFGEGSRLTVL.

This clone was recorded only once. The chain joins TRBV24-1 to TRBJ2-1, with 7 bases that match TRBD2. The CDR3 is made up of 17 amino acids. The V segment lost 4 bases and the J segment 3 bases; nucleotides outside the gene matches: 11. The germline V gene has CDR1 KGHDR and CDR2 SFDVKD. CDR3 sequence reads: CATSDRWSGDNYNEQFF. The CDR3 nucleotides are TGTGCCACCAGTGACCGTTGGAGCGGGGATAACTACAATGAGCAGTTCTTC.

For the CDR3, the DNA is TGTGCCAGCAAGACTAGCGGGGGGCTTGAGCAGTTCTTC. It specifies CASKTSGGLEQFF. The chain recombines TRBV27 with TRBJ2-1; 13 bases are shared with TRBD2. The CDR3 loop spans 13 amino acids. V shed 7 bases, J shed 9 bases, and the junction held 3 bases outside the gene matches. Looked up from germline, CDR1 is MNHEY and CDR2 is SMNVEV (reference sequence).

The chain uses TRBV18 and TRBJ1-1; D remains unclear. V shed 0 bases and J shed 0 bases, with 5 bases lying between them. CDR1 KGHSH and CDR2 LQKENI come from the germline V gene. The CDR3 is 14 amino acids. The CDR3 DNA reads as TGTGCCAGCTCACCACCAACAGTGAACACTGAAGCTTTCTTT. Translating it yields CASSPPTVNTEAFF. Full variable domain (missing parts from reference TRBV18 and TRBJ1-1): NAGVMQNPRHLVRRRGQEARLRCSPMKGHSHVYWYRQLPEEGLKFMVYLQKENIIDESGMPKERFSAEFPKEGPSILRIQQVVRGDSAAYFCASSPPTVNTEAFFGQGTRLTVV.

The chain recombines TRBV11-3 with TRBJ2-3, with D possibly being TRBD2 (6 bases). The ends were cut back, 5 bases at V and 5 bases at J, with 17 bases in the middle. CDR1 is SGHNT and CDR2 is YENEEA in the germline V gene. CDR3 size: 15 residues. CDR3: CASSPSGSGVDTQYF. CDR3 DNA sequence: TGTGCCAGCAGCCCCAGCGGGTCGGGAGTAGATACGCAGTATTTT.

CDR3 sequence: CASSLGPRGRDTGELFF. CDR3 coding DNA: TGCGCCAGCAGCTTGGGCCCCAGGGGGCGGGACACCGGGGAGCTGTTTTTT. The chain recombines TRBV5-1 with TRBJ2-2, with 8 bases matching TRBD1. The ends lost 0 bases at V and 3 bases at J; junction bases unmatched: 7. Germline lookup yields CDR1 SGHRS and CDR2 YFSETQ. This CDR3 region has 17 residues.

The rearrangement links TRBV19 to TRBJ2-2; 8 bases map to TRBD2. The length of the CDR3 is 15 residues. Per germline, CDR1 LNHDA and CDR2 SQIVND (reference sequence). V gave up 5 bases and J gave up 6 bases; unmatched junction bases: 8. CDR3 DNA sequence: TGTGCCAGTAGTCGCGGGGGGCATTTCCCCGGGGAGCTGTTTTTT. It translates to CASSRGGHFPGELFF. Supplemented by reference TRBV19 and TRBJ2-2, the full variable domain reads DGGITQSPKYLFRKEGQNVTLSCEQNLNHDAMYWYRQDPGQGLRLIYYSQIVNDFQKGDIAEGYSVSREKKESFPLTVTSAQKNPTAFYLCASSRGGHFPGELFFGEGSRLTVL.

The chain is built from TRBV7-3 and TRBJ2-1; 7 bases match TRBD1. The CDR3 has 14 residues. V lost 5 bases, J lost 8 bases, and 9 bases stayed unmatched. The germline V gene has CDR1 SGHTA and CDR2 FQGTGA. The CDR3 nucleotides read TGTGCCAGCAGCCCTCAGGGGGATGTCTATGAGCAGTTCTTC. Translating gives CASSPQGDVYEQFF.

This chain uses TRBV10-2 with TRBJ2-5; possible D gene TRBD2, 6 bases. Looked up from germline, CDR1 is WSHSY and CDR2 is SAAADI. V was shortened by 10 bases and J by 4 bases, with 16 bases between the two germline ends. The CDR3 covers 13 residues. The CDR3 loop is CATAAGSGETQYF. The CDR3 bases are TGCGCCACGGCCGCGGGGTCGGGAGAGACCCAGTACTTC.

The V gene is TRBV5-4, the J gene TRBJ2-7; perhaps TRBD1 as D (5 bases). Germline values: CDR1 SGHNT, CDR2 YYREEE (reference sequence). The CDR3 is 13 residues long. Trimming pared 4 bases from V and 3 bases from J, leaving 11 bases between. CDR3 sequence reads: CASSQGPIYEQYF. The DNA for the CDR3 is TGTGCCAGCAGCCAGGGTCCAATCTACGAGCAGTACTTC.

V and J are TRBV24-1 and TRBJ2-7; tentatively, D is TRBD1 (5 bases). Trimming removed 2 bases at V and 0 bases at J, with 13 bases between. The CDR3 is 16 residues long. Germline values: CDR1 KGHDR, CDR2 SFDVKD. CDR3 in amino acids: CATSDSRASPSYEQYF. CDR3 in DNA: TGTGCCACCAGTGATTCCAGGGCCTCCCCCTCCTACGAGCAGTACTTC.

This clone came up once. The CDR3 sequence is CASSIRASYEQYV. The CDR3 DNA follows: TGTGCCAGCAGTATCAGGGCCTCCTACGAGCAGTACGTC. The V gene is TRBV6-5, the J gene TRBJ2-7, with a weak D call TRBD1 (5 bases). V was trimmed by 5 bases and J by 0 bases, leaving 8 bases between them. Germline V gene data show CDR1 as MNHEY and CDR2 as SVGAGI. The CDR3 covers 13 residues.

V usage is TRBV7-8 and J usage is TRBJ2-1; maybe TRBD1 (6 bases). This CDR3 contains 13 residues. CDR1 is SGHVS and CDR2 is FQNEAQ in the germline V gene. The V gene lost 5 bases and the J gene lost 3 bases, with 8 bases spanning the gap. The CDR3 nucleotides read TGTGCCAGCAGCGAGGACAGCTACAATGAGCAGTTCTTC. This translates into CASSEDSYNEQFF.

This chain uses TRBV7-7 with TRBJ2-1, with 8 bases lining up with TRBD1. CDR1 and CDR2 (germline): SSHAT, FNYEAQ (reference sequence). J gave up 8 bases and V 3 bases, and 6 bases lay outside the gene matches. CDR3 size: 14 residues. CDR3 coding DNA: TGTGCCAGCAGCTTTGGGCAGGGGGCTCATGAGCAGTTCTTC. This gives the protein CASSFGQGAHEQFF.

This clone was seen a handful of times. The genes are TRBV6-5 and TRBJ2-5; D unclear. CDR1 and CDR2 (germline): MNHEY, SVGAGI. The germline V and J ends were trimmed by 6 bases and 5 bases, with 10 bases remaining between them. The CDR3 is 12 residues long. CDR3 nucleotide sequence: TGTGCCAGCAGAAACTCTGTGGAGACCCAGTACTTC. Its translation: CASRNSVETQYF.

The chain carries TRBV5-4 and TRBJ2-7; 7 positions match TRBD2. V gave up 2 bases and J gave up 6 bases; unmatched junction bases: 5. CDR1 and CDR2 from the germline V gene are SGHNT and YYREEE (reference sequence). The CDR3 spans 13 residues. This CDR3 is CASSFLGGFEQYV. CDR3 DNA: TGTGCCAGCAGCTTTTTGGGGGGGTTCGAGCAGTACGTC.

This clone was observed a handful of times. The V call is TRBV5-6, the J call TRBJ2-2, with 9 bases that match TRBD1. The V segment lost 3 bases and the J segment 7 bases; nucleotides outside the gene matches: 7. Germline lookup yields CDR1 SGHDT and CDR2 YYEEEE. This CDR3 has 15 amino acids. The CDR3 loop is CASSWWDRAGGELFF. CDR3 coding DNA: TGTGCCAGCAGCTGGTGGGACAGGGCTGGCGGGGAGCTGTTTTTT. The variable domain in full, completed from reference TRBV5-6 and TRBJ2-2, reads DAGVTQSPTHLIKTRGQQVTLRCSPKSGHDTVSWYQQALGQGPQFIFQYYEEEERQRGNFPDRFSGHQFPNYSSELNVNALLLGDSALYLCASSWWDRAGGELFFGEGSRLTVL.

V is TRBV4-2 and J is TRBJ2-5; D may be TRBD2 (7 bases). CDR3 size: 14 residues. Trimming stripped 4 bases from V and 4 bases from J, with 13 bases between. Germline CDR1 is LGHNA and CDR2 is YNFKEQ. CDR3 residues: CASSLEGEGETQYF. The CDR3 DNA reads TGTGCCAGCAGCCTGGAGGGGGAGGGAGAGACCCAGTACTTC.

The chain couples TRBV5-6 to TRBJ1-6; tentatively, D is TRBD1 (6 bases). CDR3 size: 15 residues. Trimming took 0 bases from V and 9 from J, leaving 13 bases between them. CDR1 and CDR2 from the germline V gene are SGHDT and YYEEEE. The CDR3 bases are TGTGCCAGCAGCTTGGGAAGGGGGGGAGCTTCACCCCTCCACTTT. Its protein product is CASSLGRGGASPLHF.